The 12 T cell receptor beta chains below were found in one sample sequenced in a study of OX40 agonist ivuxolimab in advanced cancers. TCRdb's copy holds only in-frame clones and misses some; the assay was immunoSEQ multiplex PCR. Among more than 20,000 clones listed, around four fifths were seen once. The sample was CD4+ or CD8+ T cells sorted from blood, taken in a trial of the OX40 agonist ivuxolimab. The receptor source for this set is an adult with an advanced solid tumor such as melanoma, head and neck, liver or kidney cancer.

This clone was picked up a small number of times. The gene calls are TRBV9 and TRBJ1-1; D unclear. This CDR3 spans 13 amino acids. Trimming took off 3 bases at V and 4 bases at J, with 10 bases between the two ends. Germline assignment: CDR1 SGDLS and CDR2 YYNGEE. In DNA, the CDR3 is TGTGCCAGCAGCGGGAGGCCCCTCACTGAAGCTTTCTTT. Amino acid sequence: CASSGRPLTEAFF.

This clone appeared once. This chain joins TRBV6-5 and TRBJ1-5; tentatively, D is TRBD1 (6 bases). Trimming stripped 6 bases from V and 6 bases from J, with 15 bases between. Germline-derived CDR1 and CDR2 are MNHEY and SVGAGI. This CDR3 is 14 amino acids long. The CDR3 nucleotides are TGTGCCAGCAGACCTTCGGGGGGCTTTCAGCCCCAGCATTTT. It is translated as CASRPSGGFQPQHF.

The chain links TRBV5-1 to TRBJ2-7, with 7 nucleotides matching TRBD1. The junction had 8 bases not matched to a gene; V was cut back by 2 bases and J by 6 bases. The CDR3 runs 14 residues. Germline-derived CDR1 and CDR2 are SGHRS and YFSETQ. DNA of the CDR3: TGCGCCAGCAGCTTCTCCAGGGGGTCGGGCGAGCAGTACTTC. Its protein product is CASSFSRGSGEQYF. Variable domain in full (rest from reference TRBV5-1 and TRBJ2-7): KAGVTQTPRYLIKTRGQQVTLSCSPISGHRSVSWYQQTPGQGLQFLFEYFSETQRNKGNFPGRFSGRQFSNSRSEMNVSTLELGDSALYLCASSFSRGSGEQYFGPGTRLTVT.

The genes are TRBV29-1 and TRBJ2-1; 11 nucleotides line up with TRBD2. CDR1 and CDR2 (germline): SQVTM, ANQGSEA. The length of the CDR3 is 12 residues. J was trimmed by 10 bases and V by 5 bases; bases with no gene match: 4. The CDR3 loop is CSVRLAGSEQFF. The CDR3, as DNA: TGCAGCGTTCGACTAGCGGGGTCGGAGCAGTTCTTC.

This sequence joins TRBV19 and TRBJ2-7, with 7 bases aligning to TRBD1. CDR1 is LNHDA and CDR2 is SQIVND in the germline V gene (reference sequence). The V segment lost 3 bases and the J segment 4 bases; nucleotides outside the gene matches: 9. The CDR3 runs 15 residues. CDR3 region: CASSIRGQNPYEQYF. The CDR3 DNA is TGTGCCAGTAGTATCCGGGGACAGAATCCTTACGAGCAGTACTTC.

This chain joins TRBV11-2 and TRBJ2-7; D not certain. Germline CDR1 and CDR2: SGHAT and FQNNGV. The CDR3 totals 12 residues. V lost 2 bases and J lost 3, with 5 bases in between. CDR3: CASSLRNYEQYF. CDR3 sequence (DNA): TGTGCCAGCAGCTTACGGAACTACGAGCAGTACTTC.

This rearrangement joins TRBV6-6 to TRBJ2-1; 12 nucleotides match TRBD1. Unmatched junction bases numbered 7, after V lost 3 bases and J lost 10 bases. Germline CDR1 reads MNHNY; CDR2 reads SVGAGI (reference sequence). This CDR3 comprises 15 residues. CDR3 DNA sequence: TGTGCCAGCAGTTATCCGGGACAGGGGGCTAGGGAGCAGTTCTTC. It codes for CASSYPGQGAREQFF.

V is TRBV9 and J is TRBJ1-2; no definite D call. Germline CDR1 reads SGDLS; CDR2 reads YYNGEE. The V and J ends lost 3 bases and 8 bases respectively, with 5 bases between them. There are 10 residues in the CDR3. In DNA, the CDR3 is TGTGCCAGCAGCGGTTACGGCTACACCTTC. This codes for CASSGYGYTF.

V usage is TRBV6-5 and J usage is TRBJ2-6; no firm D call. Germline assignment: CDR1 MNHEY and CDR2 SVGAGI. This CDR3 is 15 amino acids long. Trimming shortened V by 5 bases and J by 2 bases, and 10 bases separated the two germline ends. CDR3 bases: TGTGCCAGCAGTCCCGGGCCTCCTGGGGCCAACGTCCTGACTTTC. This encodes CASSPGPPGANVLTF.

V usage is TRBV5-1 and J usage is TRBJ2-7; D not resolved. The CDR3 runs to 12 residues. The germline V gene has CDR1 SGHRS and CDR2 YFSETQ. The V gene lost 0 bases and the J gene lost 6 bases, with 7 bases spanning the gap. The CDR3 DNA reads as TGCGCCAGCAGCTTGGTGGGGATCGAGCAGTACTTC. Its translation is CASSLVGIEQYF.

This clone was counted between two and nine times. The chain employs TRBV4-1 and TRBJ1-5; maybe TRBD1 (6 bases). Trimming cost V 3 bases and J 7 bases, with 19 bases left between them. Germline values: CDR1 MGHRA, CDR2 YSYEKL. There are 16 residues in the CDR3. The CDR3 nucleotides are TGCGCCAGCAGCCAGGGGATCGGGGGGCTAGGACAGCCCCAGCATTTT. Protein sequence: CASSQGIGGLGQPQHF.

The J gene is TRBJ2-7, the V gene TRBV27, with 10 bases that match TRBD1. This CDR3 has 15 residues. V shed 5 bases, J shed 0 bases, and the junction held 4 bases outside the gene matches. The germline gives CDR1 MNHEY, CDR2 SMNVEV (reference sequence). CDR3 sequence: CASSAGTGVSYEQYF. The CDR3 DNA is TGTGCCAGCAGTGCCGGGACAGGGGTCTCCTACGAGCAGTACTTC.